The present T cell receptor beta chain was sequenced within a study of T cell clones after liver transplantation. In the study overall: Samples came from ITN030ST, which attempted immunosuppression withdrawal within 2 years of liver transplantation. TCRbeta sequencing after a pre-transplant mixed lymphocyte reaction identified graft-donor-reactive clones, later tracked in post-transplant blood. At least one year of complete immunosuppression withdrawal without enzymes over twice normal defined tolerance.

Assay used: immunoSEQ multiplex PCR; TCRdb lists only in-frame clones, some missing. Here the sample spans over 15,000 clones, about 90% being singletons. In germline, CDR1 is SGHRS, CDR2 YFSETQ. The V and J ends lost 2 bases and 7 bases, in that order; junction bases with no gene match: 5. There are 15 residues in the CDR3. Sequencing used CD8+ T cells from blood, obtained before liver transplant. This TCR was recovered from a human donor who received a liver transplant. The rearrangement links TRBV5-1 to TRBJ2-1; 11 nucleotides match TRBD1. The CDR3 sequence: CASSLGTGGRNEQFF. CDR3 coding DNA: TGCGCCAGCAGCTTAGGGACAGGGGGTAGGAATGAGCAGTTCTTC.